The rows below give T cell receptor beta chains drawn from one sample of a study of T cell changes during pregnancy in multiple sclerosis. Clones were sequenced by immunoSEQ multiplex PCR, and TCRdb holds only the in-frame ones, with some missing. The sample consists of approximately 60,000 clones, 80% to 90% of them appearing once. Sequencing input: peripheral blood from another person, used as feeder cells. The receptors here all came from a human donor whose cells served as feeder cells for cultures in a pregnancy study. The CDR3 runs from the conserved cysteine through the conserved F or W. D genes are given only for firm matches. Size is stated for part of the rows, as once, few or many counts, or as a class when the clone is expanded.

len: 12
j_gene: TRBJ1-6
d_gene: .
abundance: .
v_gene: TRBV6-5
CDR3nt: TGTGCCAGCAGTGGTACAGGGACGCCCCTCCACTTT
CDR3aa: CASSGTGTPLHF

len: 19
j_gene: TRBJ2-7
d_gene: .
abundance: few
v_gene: TRBV5-3
CDR3nt: TGTGCCAGAAGCTTGTTTCTCCGACAGGAGCAGGGGGGGTTCTACGAGCAGTACTTC
CDR3aa: CARSLFLRQEQGGFYEQYF

len: 15
j_gene: TRBJ2-7
d_gene: TRBD1
abundance: .
v_gene: TRBV18
CDR3nt: TGTGCCAGCTCACCACTGACCGGGACAGCTGGCGAGCAGTACTTC
CDR3aa: CASSPLTGTAGEQYF

len: 14
j_gene: TRBJ2-7
d_gene: .
abundance: .
v_gene: TRBV5-1
CDR3nt: TGCGCCAGCAGTTCTGGACGCAGTCACTACGAGCAGTACTTC
CDR3aa: CASSSGRSHYEQYF

len: 13
j_gene: TRBJ2-7
d_gene: TRBD1
abundance: .
v_gene: TRBV5-1
CDR3nt: TGCGCCAGCAGCGTCCTGGGCGACAGGGTTCGATACTTC
CDR3aa: CASSVLGDRVRYF

len: 14
j_gene: TRBJ1-1
d_gene: .
abundance: .
v_gene: TRBV6-1
CDR3nt: TGTGCCAGCAGTGAAGCGCTGCGGGGCACTGAAGCTTTCTTT
CDR3aa: CASSEALRGTEAFF

len: 13
j_gene: TRBJ2-1
d_gene: .
abundance: .
v_gene: TRBV7-3
CDR3nt: TGTGCCAGCAGCTTCGAGAGGCACAATGAGCAGTTCTTC
CDR3aa: CASSFERHNEQFF

len: 16
j_gene: TRBJ1-2
d_gene: .
abundance: .
v_gene: TRBV7-2
CDR3nt: TGTGCCAGCAGCTTAACCCCACCCCGGGCTCGGTATGGCTACACCTTC
CDR3aa: CASSLTPPRARYGYTF

len: 17
j_gene: TRBJ2-1
d_gene: TRBD2
abundance: .
v_gene: TRBV14
CDR3nt: TGTGCCAGCAGCCAACAACAACTAGCGGGGGATTACAATGAGCAGTTCTTC
CDR3aa: CASSQQQLAGDYNEQFF

len: 13
j_gene: TRBJ2-5
d_gene: TRBD1
abundance: .
v_gene: TRBV4-3
CDR3nt: TGCGCCAGCAGCCTAGACAGGGTTGAGACCCAGTACTTC
CDR3aa: CASSLDRVETQYF

len: 12
j_gene: TRBJ2-1
d_gene: .
abundance: .
v_gene: TRBV7-9
CDR3nt: TGTGCCAGCAGCCCCCGGCCCAGCGGGCAGTTCTTC
CDR3aa: CASSPRPSGQFF

len: 15
j_gene: TRBJ1-1
d_gene: .
abundance: .
v_gene: TRBV18
CDR3nt: TGTGCCAGCTCACCTGCAGGTGCGGGGGGTACTGAAGCTTTCTTT
CDR3aa: CASSPAGAGGTEAFF

len: 15
j_gene: TRBJ1-6
d_gene: .
abundance: few
v_gene: TRBV7-2
CDR3nt: TGTGCCAGCAGCTCCCAGATGAACTTAAATTCACCCCTCCACTTT
CDR3aa: CASSSQMNLNSPLHF

len: 14
j_gene: TRBJ2-7
d_gene: TRBD2
abundance: .
v_gene: TRBV25-1
CDR3nt: TGTGCCAGCAGTATCAGCGGGGTCTCCTACGAGCAGTACTTC
CDR3aa: CASSISGVSYEQYF

len: 15
j_gene: TRBJ1-3
d_gene: .
abundance: .
v_gene: TRBV4-1
CDR3nt: TGCGCCAGCAGCCAAGTTGCGGGCTCTGGAAACACCATATATTTT
CDR3aa: CASSQVAGSGNTIYF

len: 14
j_gene: TRBJ1-4
d_gene: TRBD1
abundance: .
v_gene: TRBV7-9
CDR3nt: TGTGCCAGCAGCACACAGGGGACTAATGAAAAACTGTTTTTT
CDR3aa: CASSTQGTNEKLFF

len: 16
j_gene: TRBJ1-2
d_gene: .
abundance: .
v_gene: TRBV7-2
CDR3nt: TGTGCCAGCAGCTTAGGATGGACAGTTACCAGCTACGGCTACACCTTC
CDR3aa: CASSLGWTVTSYGYTF

len: 15
j_gene: TRBJ2-7
d_gene: .
abundance: .
v_gene: TRBV5-4
CDR3nt: TGTGCCAGCAGCTTGAGAACGCAGGACTCCTACGAGCAGTACTTC
CDR3aa: CASSLRTQDSYEQYF

len: 15
j_gene: TRBJ2-3
d_gene: .
abundance: .
v_gene: TRBV6-4
CDR3nt: TGTGCCAGCAGTGAGTCTGGAGATGACACAGATACGCAGTATTTT
CDR3aa: CASSESGDDTDTQYF

len: 17
j_gene: TRBJ1-1
d_gene: TRBD1
abundance: .
v_gene: TRBV5-1
CDR3nt: TGCGCCAGCAGCTGGGGGACAGGGAAGGATTGGAACACTGAAGCTTTCTTT
CDR3aa: CASSWGTGKDWNTEAFF

len: 15
j_gene: TRBJ1-4
d_gene: .
abundance: .
v_gene: TRBV4-2
CDR3nt: TGTGCCAGCAGCCAAGTTGGGGGTACAAGTGAAAAACTGTTTTTT
CDR3aa: CASSQVGGTSEKLFF

len: 16
j_gene: TRBJ1-1
d_gene: .
abundance: .
v_gene: TRBV5-6
CDR3nt: TGTGCCAGCACCAACTATCGAGGGGAGGCAGGCACTGAAGCTTTCTTT
CDR3aa: CASTNYRGEAGTEAFF

len: 15
j_gene: TRBJ1-5
d_gene: .
abundance: .
v_gene: TRBV6-6
CDR3nt: TGTGCCAGCAGAGACACCGGGAATAGCAATCAGCCCCAGCATTTT
CDR3aa: CASRDTGNSNQPQHF

len: 15
j_gene: TRBJ1-2
d_gene: .
abundance: .
v_gene: TRBV6-4
CDR3nt: TGTGCCAGCAGCAGCCGGAGTGGAGGGGAATCTGGCTACACCTTC
CDR3aa: CASSSRSGGESGYTF

len: 13
j_gene: TRBJ1-1
d_gene: .
abundance: .
v_gene: TRBV7-9
CDR3nt: TGTGCCAGCAGCTTAGGGGCTCTCCCCGAAGCTTTCTTT
CDR3aa: CASSLGALPEAFF

len: 14
j_gene: TRBJ2-3
d_gene: .
abundance: .
v_gene: TRBV4-3
CDR3nt: TGCGCCAGCAGCGAGGAATTCAGCACAGATACGCAGTATTTT
CDR3aa: CASSEEFSTDTQYF

len: 14
j_gene: TRBJ2-7
d_gene: .
abundance: .
v_gene: TRBV27
CDR3nt: TGTGCCAGCAGTTTAAGGTCGGACTCCTACGAGCAGTACTTC
CDR3aa: CASSLRSDSYEQYF

len: 16
j_gene: TRBJ1-1
d_gene: .
abundance: .
v_gene: TRBV18
CDR3nt: TGTGCCAGCTCACCAATTCCCCCAGGAGTGAACACTGAAGCTTTCTTT
CDR3aa: CASSPIPPGVNTEAFF

len: 15
j_gene: TRBJ2-2
d_gene: TRBD1
abundance: once
v_gene: TRBV7-6
CDR3nt: TGTGCCACTATTGCAAGGACAGGGACCACCGGGGAGCTGTTTTTT
CDR3aa: CATIARTGTTGELFF